The rows below give T cell receptor beta chains drawn from one sample of a study of blood T cell repertoires in COVID-19. Method: immunoSEQ multiplex PCR; TCRdb's copy keeps in-frame clones and lacks some. The repertoire holds about 360,000 clones, with approximately 86% as singletons. The sequenced sample was peripheral blood. Receptors were obtained from a woman aged 55-70 years with COVID-19, enrolled during active disease. CDR3s include the opening cysteine and the closing phenylalanine or tryptophan. A D gene is named only where the DNA matches it firmly. Size is stated for part of the rows, as once, few or many counts, or as a class when the clone is expanded.

v_gene	abundance	d_gene	j_gene	CDR3nt	CDR3aa
TRBV11-2	NA	TRBD2	TRBJ2-7	TGTGCCAGCAGCTCTCGGACTAGCGGGGGGGCGCACGAGCAGTACTTC	CASSSRTSGGAHEQYF
TRBV2	many	TRBD1	TRBJ1-1	TGTGCCAGCAGTGAAGGAGAGGGGGCGAACACTGAAGCTTTCTTT	CASSEGEGANTEAFF
TRBV6-2/TRBV6-3	NA	TRBD2	TRBJ2-7	TGTGCCAGCAGTTACTCGAGGACTAGCGGGGACTACTCCTACGAGCAGTACTTC	CASSYSRTSGDYSYEQYF
TRBV12-3/TRBV12-4	NA	NA	TRBJ1-5	TGTGCCAGCAGTGGACAGTTCAATCAGCCCCAGCATTTT	CASSGQFNQPQHF
TRBV11-2	few	NA	TRBJ1-6	TGTGCCAGCAGCTTAGGTGGGGAGGCTTCACCCCTCCACTTT	CASSLGGEASPLHF
TRBV5-5	few	NA	TRBJ2-7	TGTGCCAGCAGCTCGGGCCCAGGGTATTCCTACGAGCAGTACTTC	CASSSGPGYSYEQYF
TRBV7-3	NA	TRBD1	TRBJ1-1	TGTGCCAGCAGCCCGACAGGGGATTATGGTGAAGCTTTCTTT	CASSPTGDYGEAFF
TRBV14	NA	NA	TRBJ1-2	TGTGCCAGCAGCCAATCGCGGACAGTCTATGGCTACACCTTC	CASSQSRTVYGYTF
TRBV18	NA	NA	TRBJ2-7	TGTGCCAGCTCACCGGCGGCAGGGCCATCCTACGAGCAGTACTTC	CASSPAAGPSYEQYF
TRBV18	few	TRBD1	TRBJ1-4	TGTGCCAGCTCACCCTGGACAGGGGAAAGCCTAGGAGCTAATGAAAAACTGTTTTTT	CASSPWTGESLGANEKLFF
TRBV7-3	few	TRBD1	TRBJ2-7	TGTGCCAGCAGCGAAACCGGGACAGGCTCCTACGAGCAGTACTTC	CASSETGTGSYEQYF
TRBV7-6	NA	NA	TRBJ2-1	TGTGCCAGCAGCTTAGCACAGGGGGGGGCATCAAATGAGCAGTTCTTC	CASSLAQGGASNEQFF
TRBV5-1	NA	NA	TRBJ1-2	TGCGCCAGCAGCTTGGGTTCCGGTGTTCGGTATGGCTACACCTTC	CASSLGSGVRYGYTF
TRBV27	NA	TRBD2	TRBJ2-5	TGTGCCAGCAATTATCGGCTGGGGGAGGGGCTGAAGATCCAAGAGACCCAGTACTTC	CASNYRLGEGLKIQETQYF
TRBV18	NA	TRBD1	TRBJ1-6	TGTGCCAGCTCCGGGACAGGGGGCTCGGATTCACCCCTCCACTTT	CASSGTGGSDSPLHF
TRBV2	NA	NA	TRBJ1-2	TGTGCCTGCTATAACTATGGCTACACCTTC	CACYNYGYTF
TRBV5-1	NA	TRBD2	TRBJ2-1	TGCGCCAGCAGCTCCAACCCTCTAGCGGGGGGCCCGCAAGGGGGTGAGCAGTTCTTC	CASSSNPLAGGPQGGEQFF
TRBV7-3	NA	TRBD1	TRBJ2-7	TGTGCCAGCAGCTTAACCGGGACAGGTTACGAGCAGTACTTC	CASSLTGTGYEQYF
TRBV11-2	NA	NA	TRBJ2-7	TGTGCCAGCAGGGGGCCAAGTAAGGACGAGCAGTACTTC	CASRGPSKDEQYF
TRBV5-4	NA	TRBD1	TRBJ1-6	TGTGCCAGCAGCACTGGACAGGGGAGCTCCTATAATTCACCCCTCCACTTT	CASSTGQGSSYNSPLHF
TRBV4-1	NA	NA	TRBJ1-2	TGCGCCAGCAGCCAAGATCTCTGGGCACCGGGGGGCTATGGCTACACCTTC	CASSQDLWAPGGYGYTF
TRBV5-5	NA	TRBD2	TRBJ2-2	TGTGCCAGCAGCTTGGAGTGGGGGGGTGACACCGGGGAGCTGTTTTTT	CASSLEWGGDTGELFF
TRBV5-1	NA	TRBD1	TRBJ1-2	TGCGCCAGCAGCCCGAGGACAGGGATTAACTATGGCTACACCTTC	CASSPRTGINYGYTF
TRBV5-1	NA	TRBD1	TRBJ2-5	TGCGCCAGCAGCTTGGGTGCACAGGGGTTTCAAGAGACCCAGTACTTC	CASSLGAQGFQETQYF